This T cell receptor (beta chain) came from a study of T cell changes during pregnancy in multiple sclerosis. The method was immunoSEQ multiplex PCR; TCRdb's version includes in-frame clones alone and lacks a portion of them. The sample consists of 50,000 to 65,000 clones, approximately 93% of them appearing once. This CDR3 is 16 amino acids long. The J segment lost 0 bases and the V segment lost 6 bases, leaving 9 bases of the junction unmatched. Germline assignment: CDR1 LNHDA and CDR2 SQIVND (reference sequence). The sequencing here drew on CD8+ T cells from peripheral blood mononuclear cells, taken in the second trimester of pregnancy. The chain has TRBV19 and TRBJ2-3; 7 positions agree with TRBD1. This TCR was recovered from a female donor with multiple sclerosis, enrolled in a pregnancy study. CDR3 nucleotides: TGTGCCAGTAGGAGACAGGGATGGTCTAGCACAGATACGCAGTATTTT. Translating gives CASRRQGWSSTDTQYF.